This T cell receptor beta chain was captured by sequencing in a study of shared clonotypes between healthy human individuals. CD4+ cells underwent separation, giving CD45RA+ naive and CD45RA-negative memory subsets. Here immunoSEQ multiplex PCR was the method, and the copy in TCRdb shows in-frame clones only, minus some. The table records almost 750,000 clones, just under 75% of them present only once. This CDR3 has 11 residues. The V gene's germline CDR1 is MNHNY and CDR2 SVGAGI (reference sequence). Between the trimmed V and J ends, which lost 6 bases and 7 bases, there was a span of 9 bases. The sequencing input was memory CD4+ T cells sorted from blood. Described subset: CD45RA-negative fraction. The clonotype was recovered from a woman in her twenties or thirties in good health. The V gene is TRBV6-6, the J gene TRBJ1-2, with D tentatively TRBD1 (6 bases). CDR3 nucleotide sequence: TGTGCCAGCAGCGCAGGGGCTGGCTACACCTTC. Translated: CASSAGAGYTF.